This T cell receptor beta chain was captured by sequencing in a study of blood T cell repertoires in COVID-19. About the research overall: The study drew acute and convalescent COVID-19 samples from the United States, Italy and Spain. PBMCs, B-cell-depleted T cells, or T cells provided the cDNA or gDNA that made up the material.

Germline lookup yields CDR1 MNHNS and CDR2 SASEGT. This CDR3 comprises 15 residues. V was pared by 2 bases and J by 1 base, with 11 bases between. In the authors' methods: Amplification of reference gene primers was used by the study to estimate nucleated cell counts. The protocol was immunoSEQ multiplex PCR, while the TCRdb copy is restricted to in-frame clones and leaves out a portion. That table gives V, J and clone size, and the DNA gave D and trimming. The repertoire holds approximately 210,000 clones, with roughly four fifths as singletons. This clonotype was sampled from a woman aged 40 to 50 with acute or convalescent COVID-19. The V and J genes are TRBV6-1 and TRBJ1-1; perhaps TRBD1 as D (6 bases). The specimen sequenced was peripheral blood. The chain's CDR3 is CASSELGTPNTEAFF. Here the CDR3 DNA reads TGTGCCAGCAGTGAATTGGGGACACCGAACACTGAAGCTTTCTTT.